The clone carrying this T cell receptor beta chain occurred many times. The sample originates from a study of CD8 T cells in ankylosing spondylitis. Quantitative barcoded 5'-RACE was used to prepare TCR beta libraries. MiXCR was run by TCRdb on the 5' RACE reads, yielding one entry per CDR3 protein. The profile shows 25,000 or so distinct CDR3 sequences, roughly 8.6% of them singletons. Looked up from germline, CDR1 is MGHRA and CDR2 is YSYEKL. V lost 0 bases, J lost 4 bases, and 7 bases lay in between. This CDR3 has 13 residues. The sequencing input was blood. This chain joins TRBV4-1 and TRBJ2-7, with D hard to call. This sequence originates from a male donor with ankylosing spondylitis or in good health (not recorded which). CDR3 sequence: CASSQDPRYEQYF. Here the CDR3 DNA reads TGCGCCAGCAGCCAAGATCCGAGGTACGAGCAGTACTTC.